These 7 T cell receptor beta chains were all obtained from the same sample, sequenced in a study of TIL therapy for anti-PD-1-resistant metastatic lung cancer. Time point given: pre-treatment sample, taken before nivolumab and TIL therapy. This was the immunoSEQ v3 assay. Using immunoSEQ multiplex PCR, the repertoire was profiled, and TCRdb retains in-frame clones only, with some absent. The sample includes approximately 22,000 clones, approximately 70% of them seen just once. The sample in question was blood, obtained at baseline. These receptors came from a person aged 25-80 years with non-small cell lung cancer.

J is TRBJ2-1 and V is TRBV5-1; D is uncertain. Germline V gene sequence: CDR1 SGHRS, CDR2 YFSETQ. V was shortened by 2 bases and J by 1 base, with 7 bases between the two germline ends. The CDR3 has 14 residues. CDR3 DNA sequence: TGCGCCAGCAGCTTAACCCCATCCTACAATGAGCAGTTCTTC. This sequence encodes CASSLTPSYNEQFF.

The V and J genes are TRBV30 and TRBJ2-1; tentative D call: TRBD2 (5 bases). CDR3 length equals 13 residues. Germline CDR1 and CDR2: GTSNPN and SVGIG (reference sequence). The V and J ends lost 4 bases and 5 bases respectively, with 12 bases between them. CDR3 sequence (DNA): TGTGCCTGGAAAGGAGTCGGGAACAATGAGCAGTTCTTC. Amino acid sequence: CAWKGVGNNEQFF.

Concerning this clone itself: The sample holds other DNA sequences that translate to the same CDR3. The chain's CDR3 is CASSLQGENSPLHF. CDR3 coding DNA: TGCGCCAGCAGCCTCCAGGGTGAAAATTCACCCCTCCACTTT. The rearrangement joins TRBV5-1 to TRBJ1-6; TRBD1 is a possible D gene (5 bases). Trimming pared 4 bases from V and 7 bases from J, leaving 12 bases between. Germline V gene sequence: CDR1 SGHRS, CDR2 YFSETQ. The CDR3 sequence is 14 residues long. The entire variable domain, with the rest obtained from reference TRBV5-1 and TRBJ1-6, is as follows: KAGVTQTPRYLIKTRGQQVTLSCSPISGHRSVSWYQQTPGQGLQFLFEYFSETQRNKGNFPGRFSGRQFSNSRSEMNVSTLELGDSALYLCASSLQGENSPLHFGNGTRLTVT.

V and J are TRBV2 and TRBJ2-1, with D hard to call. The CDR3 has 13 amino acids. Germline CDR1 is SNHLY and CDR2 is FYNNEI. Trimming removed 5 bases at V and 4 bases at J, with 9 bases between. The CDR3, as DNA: TGTGCCAGCAGTCCCGGACCGTACAATGAGCAGTTCTTC. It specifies CASSPGPYNEQFF.

The DNA of the CDR3 is TGTGCCAGTAGTATGACTCCCTTTAACTATGGCTACACCTTC. This encodes CASSMTPFNYGYTF. The chain is built from TRBV19 and TRBJ1-2, with D unresolved. The CDR3 has 14 amino acids. V gave up 3 bases and J gave up 1 base, with 9 bases separating them. Germline-derived CDR1 and CDR2 are LNHDA and SQIVND (reference sequence).

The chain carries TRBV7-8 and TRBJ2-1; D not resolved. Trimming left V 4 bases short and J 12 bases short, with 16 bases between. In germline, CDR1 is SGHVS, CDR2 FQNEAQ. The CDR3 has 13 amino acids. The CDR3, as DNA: TGTGCCAGCAGCTCAAGTGGAGCCCAAACGCAGTTCTTC. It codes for CASSSSGAQTQFF.

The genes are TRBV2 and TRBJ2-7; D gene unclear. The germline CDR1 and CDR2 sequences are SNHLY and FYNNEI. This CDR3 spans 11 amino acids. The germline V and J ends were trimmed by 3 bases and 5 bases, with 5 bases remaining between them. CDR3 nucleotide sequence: TGTGCCAGCAGTGAGTTTAACGAGCAGTACGTC. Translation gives CASSEFNEQYV.